This T cell receptor (beta chain) was retrieved from a study of siplizumab effects on memory and regulatory T cells. Profiled with immunoSEQ multiplex PCR; TCRdb holds only in-frame clones, not every one. The sample lists about 52,000 clones, 95% to 97% occurring once. As regards this clone: What it recognizes is unknown.

The CDR3 runs to 15 residues. Losses at the gene ends were 4 bases for V and 4 bases for J; bases not matched to a gene: 6. Germline V CDR1 and CDR2: SGHDN, FVKESK. Findings and caveats of the study: The average Treg-derived proportion among mappable alloreactive CD4+ clones was 68.8% with siplizumab versus 26.9% in controls.

V usage is TRBV14 and J usage is TRBJ1-4; 7 nucleotides match TRBD1. The sequenced sample consisted of naive CD4+ T cells sorted from blood. The sequence came from a human donor in good health. In DNA, the CDR3 is TGTGCCAGCAGCCCCTTGGGACAGATTAATGAAAAACTGTTTTTT. Encoded protein: CASSPLGQINEKLFF.